Following are 30 T cell receptor beta chains from one sample sequenced in a study of T cells in Graves' hyperthyroidism and ophthalmopathy. Amplified TCR beta CDR3 regions came from RNA transcripts. An initial round of RT-PCR targeting the TCR CDR3 relied on the HTBI primer set. TCRdb reprocessed the multiplex PCR reads with MiXCR, giving one entry per CDR3 protein. The sample lists 600,000 to 800,000 distinct CDR3 sequences, 35% occurring once. The sample was blood. The receptors come from a woman aged 35 to 49 with Graves' hyperthyroidism.

To note about this clonotype: Given a much more abundant clone one base away, this may be a read error. The chain employs TRBV19 and TRBJ1-6; TRBD1 might be the D (5 bases). The CDR3 is 16 residues long. CDR1 is LNHDA, CDR2 SQIVND, per germline (reference sequence). Trimming cost V 7 bases and J 8 bases, with 21 bases left between them. CDR3 loop: CASTFAHGAHDSPLHF. The CDR3 region has the DNA TGTGCCAGTACCTTCGCACACGGGGCTCATGATTCACCCCTCCACTTT.

The table lists this clonotype with many counts. The genes are TRBV12-3 or TRBV12-4 and TRBJ2-5, with 10 bases aligning to TRBD2. Germline trimming cut 7 bases from V and 5 bases from J; bases unmatched to any gene: 4. The CDR3 totals 13 residues. The CDR3: CASIAGGGETQYF. DNA for the CDR3: TGTGCCAGCATAGCGGGAGGAGGGGAGACCCAGTACTTC.

V is TRBV5-5 and J is TRBJ2-3; the D gene is possibly TRBD2 (5 bases). This CDR3 is 14 amino acids long. Trimming took off 7 bases at V and 4 bases at J, with 16 bases between the two ends. Looked up from germline, CDR1 is SGHKS and CDR2 is YYEKEE (reference sequence). This chain's CDR3 is CASGPRAVADTQYF. In DNA, the CDR3 is TGTGCCAGCGGACCGAGGGCCGTCGCAGATACGCAGTATTTT. Supplemented by reference TRBV5-5 and TRBJ2-3, the full variable domain reads DAGVTQSPTHLIKTRGQQVTLRCSPISGHKSVSWYQQVLGQGPQFIFQYYEKEERGRGNFPDRFSARQFPNYSSELNVNALLLGDSALYLCASGPRAVADTQYFGPGTRLTVL.

J is TRBJ2-2 and V is TRBV5-6; no clear D gene. Trimming left V 1 base short and J 1 base short, with 11 bases between. The CDR3 has 16 amino acids. Per the germline V gene, CDR1 is SGHDT and CDR2 is YYEEEE. This CDR3 is CASSLKISGNTGELFF. For the CDR3, the DNA is TGTGCCAGCAGCTTGAAGATCTCCGGGAACACCGGGGAGCTGTTTTTT. The entire variable domain, with the rest obtained from reference TRBV5-6 and TRBJ2-2, is as follows: DAGVTQSPTHLIKTRGQQVTLRCSPKSGHDTVSWYQQALGQGPQFIFQYYEEEERQRGNFPDRFSGHQFPNYSSELNVNALLLGDSALYLCASSLKISGNTGELFFGEGSRLTVL.

The CDR3 coding sequence is TGTGCCAGCTCACCTAGGACTAGCGGGAGTGATGAGACCCAGTACTTC. It encodes CASSPRTSGSDETQYF. The V and J genes are TRBV7-2 and TRBJ2-5, with TRBD2 matching over 13 bases. CDR1 and CDR2 (germline): SGHTA, FQGNSA. CDR3 length: 16 residues. The junction had 11 bases not matched to a gene; V was cut back by 8 bases and J by 5 bases.

V and J are TRBV11-2 and TRBJ1-6; D gene ambiguous. This CDR3 has 13 amino acids. The V end was cut by 0 bases, the J end by 10 bases, with 7 bases between. Per the germline V gene, CDR1 is SGHAT and CDR2 is FQNNGV. The CDR3 reads CASSLDLESPLHF. Written as DNA, the CDR3 is TGTGCCAGCAGCTTAGATCTCGAATCACCCCTCCACTTT.

The chain carries TRBV7-2 and TRBJ2-7; 9 bases are shared with TRBD1. The CDR3 length is 16 residues. The germline CDR1 and CDR2 sequences are SGHTA and FQGNSA. J was trimmed by 3 bases and V by 6 bases; bases with no gene match: 12. CDR3 sequence: CASSYTGQGLSYEQYF. The DNA for the CDR3 is TGTGCCAGCAGTTACACAGGACAGGGGTTAAGCTACGAGCAGTACTTC.

This chain uses TRBV4-1 with TRBJ1-5; 7 bases are shared with TRBD1. The V gene end was trimmed by 2 bases and the J gene end by 2 bases; junction bases not matched to a gene: 6. Germline CDR1 is MGHRA and CDR2 is YSYEKL. The CDR3 has 16 residues. Here the CDR3 reads CASSQFEQGGNQPQHF. CDR3 sequence (DNA): TGCGCCAGCAGCCAATTTGAGCAGGGGGGCAATCAGCCCCAGCATTTT.

This clonotype appeared many times. The rearrangement uses TRBV20-1 and TRBJ2-5, with D perhaps TRBD2 (6 bases). The CDR3 sequence is 15 residues long. CDR1 and CDR2 from the germline V gene are DFQATT and SNEGSKA (reference sequence). V lost 5 bases, J lost 5 bases, and 21 bases lay in between. CDR3 in DNA: TGCAGTGCTCCCCGGACATCCGGGGGTATTGAGACCCAGTACTTC. Its protein product is CSAPRTSGGIETQYF.

In this sample, this clonotype turned up a few times. The V call is TRBV5-1, the J call TRBJ2-7; possibly TRBD2 for D (6 bases). Looked up from germline, CDR1 is SGHRS and CDR2 is YFSETQ. With 3 bases removed from V and 1 base from J, the gap between germline ends came to 14 bases. This CDR3 contains 15 residues. The DNA of the CDR3 is TGCGCCAGCAGCTCGGTACTAGCTGATTCCTACGAGCAGTACTTC. This translates into CASSSVLADSYEQYF.

The chain has TRBV7-2 and TRBJ1-2; a possible D gene is TRBD1 (5 bases). CDR1 is SGHTA and CDR2 is FQGNSA in the germline V gene. The CDR3 totals 12 residues. V was trimmed by 5 bases and J by 4 bases, leaving 8 bases between them. The CDR3 DNA reads as TGTGCCAGCAGCGGGGGGTTCTATGGCTACACCTTC. Protein: CASSGGFYGYTF.

This clonotype has at least ten counts. The chain combines TRBV2 with TRBJ2-5, with 10 bases aligning to TRBD2. In germline, CDR1 is SNHLY, CDR2 FYNNEI. V lost 5 bases and J lost 4; bases outside the gene matches: 7. The CDR3 has 15 amino acids. CDR3 loop: CASSFSGRAVETQYF. The CDR3 DNA follows: TGTGCCAGCAGTTTCAGCGGGAGGGCCGTAGAGACCCAGTACTTC.

This clonotype was found a few times. The rearrangement uses TRBV12-3 or TRBV12-4 and TRBJ1-1, with D possibly TRBD1 on 5 matching bases. The CDR3 has 14 residues. The V end lost 3 bases, the J end lost 2 bases, and 10 bases lay between the germline ends. The chain's CDR3 is CASSFGALNTEAFF. CDR3 sequence (DNA): TGTGCCAGCAGTTTCGGGGCCCTCAACACTGAAGCTTTCTTT.

This clonotype was counted once. At one boundary the junction diverges from the germline segment, which might be a read error. The V call is TRBV20-1, the J call TRBJ1-2; D is undetermined. The germline V gene encodes CDR1 DFQATT and CDR2 SNEGSKA (reference sequence). The CDR3 consists of 9 residues. DNA of the CDR3: TGCAGCGCTACTGCGGGCTACACCTTC. This codes for CSATAGYTF.

Details on this clonotype: A much larger clone is a single base away; this may be a read error. The chain couples TRBV2 to TRBJ1-3, with D tentatively TRBD1 (5 bases). Germline assignment: CDR1 SNHLY and CDR2 FYNNEI. This CDR3 has 15 amino acids. The V and J ends lost 6 bases and 8 bases respectively, with 20 bases between them. CDR3: CASSLTGQVLDTIYF. The CDR3 DNA is TGTGCCAGCAGCTTAACAGGTCAAGTATTGGACACCATATATTTT. The complete variable domain, with remaining parts taken from reference TRBV2 and TRBJ1-3, reads EPEVTQTPSHQVTQMGQEVILRCVPISNHLYFYWYRQILGQKVEFLVSFYNNEISEKSEIFDDQFSVERPDGSNFTLKIRSTKLEDSAMYFCASSLTGQVLDTIYFGEGSWLTVV.

This clonotype was found many times. The chain combines TRBV7-2 with TRBJ2-7; TRBD1 matches at 7 bases. The CDR3 loop spans 14 amino acids. Germline CDR1 reads SGHTA; CDR2 reads FQGNSA. The V and J ends lost 6 bases and 2 bases, in that order; junction bases with no gene match: 7. The CDR3 DNA is TGTGCCAGCAGTCGCACAGGGGTCCCCTACGAGCAGTACTTC. This codes for CASSRTGVPYEQYF.

Turning to this clonotype: A much larger clone differs from this one at a single base, so this may be a read error. This chain links TRBV5-5 with TRBJ1-1; the D is unclear. The CDR3 extends over 13 amino acids. In germline, CDR1 is SGHKS, CDR2 YYEKEE (reference sequence). CDR3 nucleotides: TGTGCCAGCAGCGGCCAAGGGAGTGGTGAAGCTCTCTTT. Protein: CASSGQGSGEALF.

In its sample, this clonotype was seen many times. The CDR3 nucleotides read TGCAGTGCTAGCGATTTCGGGGCTGGTGAAAAACTGTTTTTT. It yields the protein CSASDFGAGEKLFF. The rearrangement links TRBV20-1 to TRBJ1-4; a weak D match, TRBD1 (5 bases). The CDR3 covers 14 residues. Trimming cost V 3 bases and J 7 bases, with 15 bases left between them. Germline V gene data show CDR1 as DFQATT and CDR2 as SNEGSKA (reference sequence).

Turning to this clonotype: The junction departs from germline at one end; a sequencing error may be responsible. The chain uses TRBV9 and TRBJ2-2; D unresolved. The CDR3 consists of 18 residues. Germline loops: CDR1 SGDLS, CDR2 YYNGEE. The CDR3 here is CASSVGPGGIGNTRELFF. The CDR3 DNA reads as TGTGCCAGCAGCGTAGGTCCTGGTGGGATCGGCAACACCAGGGAGCTGTTTTTT.

This clonotype was observed a handful of times. This chain links TRBV20-1 with TRBJ1-5, with D unclear. Germline CDR1 DFQATT, CDR2 SNEGSKA (reference sequence). The V end lost 4 bases, the J end lost 4 bases, and 20 bases lay between the germline ends. This CDR3 is built from 16 residues. CDR3 in amino acids: CSAKLLPGHKNQPQHF. The DNA of the CDR3 is TGCAGTGCTAAACTATTGCCGGGCCACAAAAATCAGCCCCAGCATTTT.

The chain has TRBV2 and TRBJ1-5, with 7 bases aligning to TRBD1. After removal of 5 bases from V and 4 bases from J, the junction contained 8 bases not matched to a gene. Germline V lookup: CDR1 SNHLY, CDR2 FYNNEI. The CDR3 length is 15 residues. The CDR3 is CASSSRTGKNQPQHF. For the CDR3, the DNA is TGTGCCAGCAGTAGCCGGACAGGAAAAAATCAGCCCCAGCATTTT.

This clonotype showed up many times. The chain has TRBV7-9 and TRBJ1-2; D remains ambiguous. The CDR3 length is 11 residues. Germline lookup yields CDR1 SEHNR and CDR2 FQNEAQ (reference sequence). The V and J ends lost 5 bases and 6 bases respectively, with 7 bases between them. Written as DNA, the CDR3 is TGTGCCAGCAGCATGATGGATGGCTACACCTTC. Translating gives CASSMMDGYTF. Filled out from reference TRBV7-9 and TRBJ1-2, the complete variable domain reads DTGVSQNPRHKITKRGQNVTFRCDPISEHNRLYWYRQTLGQGPEFLTYFQNEAQLEKSRLLSDRFSAERPKGSFSTLEIQRTEQGDSAMYLCASSMMDGYTFGSGTRLTVV.

This chain joins TRBV2 and TRBJ2-1, with 8 bases matching TRBD2. CDR1 and CDR2 (germline): SNHLY, FYNNEI. This CDR3 has 14 amino acids. V dropped 2 bases and J dropped 9; count of bases not matched to a gene: 6. DNA for the CDR3: TGTGCCAGCAGTGAAAAGAGGAGCGGGGGTGAGCAGTTCTTC. Protein: CASSEKRSGGEQFF.

This chain uses TRBV4-3 with TRBJ1-2, with a tentative D call TRBD1 (5 bases). With 5 bases removed from V and 8 bases from J, the gap between germline ends came to 12 bases. Germline lookup yields CDR1 LGHNA and CDR2 YSLEER. The CDR3 spans 12 residues. CDR3 DNA sequence: TGCGCCAGCAGCTGGGACGGGCGCGGCTACACCTTC. It yields the protein CASSWDGRGYTF.

Note on this clonotype: Since a much larger clone is just one base distant, this may be a read error. The conserved phenylalanine or tryptophan is not found at the CDR3 terminus, so this likely reflects a read error. The chain recombines TRBV7-8 with TRBJ1-3, with no clear D. This CDR3 has 15 residues. Deletions cut 5 bases from V and 4 bases from J, with 15 bases between. CDR1 is SGHVS, CDR2 FQNEAQ, per germline. CDR3 nucleotide sequence: TGTGCCAGCAGCCCCGCTATTTATGGGGGAAACACCATATATCTT. Translated, it gives CASSPAIYGGNTIYL.

This clonotype was observed many times. The chain is built from TRBV7-2 and TRBJ1-4; a possible D gene is TRBD1 (6 bases). Germline CDR1 SGHTA, CDR2 FQGNSA. V lost 5 bases, J lost 10 bases, and 11 bases lay in between. CDR3 length: 12 residues. The CDR3 loop is CASSLGRGKLFF. CDR3 coding DNA: TGTGCCAGCAGCCTTGGCAGGGGAAAACTGTTTTTT.

This clonotype was seen at least ten times. The rearrangement links TRBV19 to TRBJ1-2; D gene uncertain. The CDR3 runs 12 residues. CDR1 is LNHDA and CDR2 is SQIVND in the germline V gene (reference sequence). Trimming took 5 bases from V and 8 from J, leaving 12 bases between them. The CDR3 region is CASSRERRGYTF. CDR3 nucleotide sequence: TGTGCCAGTAGTCGGGAAAGGAGGGGCTACACCTTC.

V usage is TRBV19 and J usage is TRBJ1-1; tentative D call: TRBD1 (6 bases). CDR1 and CDR2 (germline): LNHDA, SQIVND (reference sequence). This CDR3 region has 14 residues. The V end was cut by 6 bases, the J end by 5 bases, with 16 bases between. In DNA form, the CDR3 reads TGTGCCAGTAGGCCCCAGTGGGGGCAAACTGAAGCTTTCTTT. Its translation is CASRPQWGQTEAFF.

This clonotype has only a few counts. This chain joins TRBV7-3 and TRBJ1-1, with D perhaps matching TRBD1 (5 bases). The germline gives CDR1 SGHTA, CDR2 FQGTGA. The V end lost 2 bases, the J end lost 4 bases, and 8 bases lay between the germline ends. The CDR3 totals 13 residues. In nucleotides, the CDR3 is TGTGCCAGCAGCTTATATCAGGGCACTGAAGCTTTCTTT. Its protein is CASSLYQGTEAFF. The entire variable domain, with the rest obtained from reference TRBV7-3 and TRBJ1-1, is as follows: GAGVSQTPSNKVTEKGKYVELRCDPISGHTALYWYRQSLGQGPEFLIYFQGTGAADDSGLPNDRFFAVRPEGSVSTLKIQRTERGDSAVYLCASSLYQGTEAFFGQGTRLTVV.

Ten or more counts support this clonotype. V gene TRBV29-1 combines with J gene TRBJ1-1; no clear D. CDR1 is SQVTM and CDR2 is ANQGSEA in the germline V gene. The CDR3 has 10 amino acids. Trimming left V 2 bases short and J 8 bases short, with 6 bases between. The CDR3 loop is CSVESVEAFF. CDR3 sequence (DNA): TGCAGCGTTGAAAGTGTAGAAGCTTTCTTT. Supplemented by reference TRBV29-1 and TRBJ1-1, the full variable domain reads SAVISQKPSRDICQRGTSLTIQCQVDSQVTMMFWYRQQPGQSLTLIATANQGSEATYESGFVIDKFPISRPNLTFSTLTVSNMSPEDSSIYLCSVESVEAFFGQGTRLTVV.